This is a list of T cell receptor beta chains from one sample in a study of blood T cell repertoires in COVID-19. TCRdb keeps only in-frame clones here, not all; method: immunoSEQ multiplex PCR. The table includes 57,000 or so clones, over 80% detected once. Specimen: peripheral blood. The receptor source for this set is a man between 65 and 85 years old with acute or convalescent COVID-19. Both conserved end residues are part of each CDR3. The D gene is left open where the match is weak. Clone sizes are given selectively: once, few, many, or a class where the clone is expanded.

CDR3 length | D gene | clone size | J gene | V gene | CDR3 DNA | CDR3 protein
15 | . | . | TRBJ1-4 | TRBV6-1 | TGTGCCAGCACCAGGGACACTGCAACTAATGAAAAACTGTTTTTT | CASTRDTATNEKLFF
12 | TRBD1 | . | TRBJ2-7 | TRBV9 | TGTGCCAGCAGCCCCCGGGACAGGGAGCAGTACTTC | CASSPRDREQYF
17 | . | . | TRBJ1-5 | TRBV27 | TGTGCCAGCAGTTTATCGATCCCAGAAGGGGACAATCAGCCCCAGCATTTT | CASSLSIPEGDNQPQHF
12 | . | . | TRBJ1-4 | TRBV28 | TGTGCCAGCAGTCTAAAGGGGGAAAAACTGTTTTTT | CASSLKGEKLFF
14 | . | . | TRBJ1-1 | TRBV2 | TGTGCCAGCAGTGAAGGTCTGGCGGACACTGAAGCTTTCTTT | CASSEGLADTEAFF
15 | TRBD1 | . | TRBJ2-3 | TRBV11-2 | TGTGCCAGCAGCTCCCGGGACAGGGGCACAGATACGCAGTATTTT | CASSSRDRGTDTQYF
16 | TRBD2 | . | TRBJ2-7 | TRBV6-5 | TGTGCCAGCAGTTACTCCGCGGGGGATATACTACGCGAGCAGTACTTC | CASSYSAGDILREQYF
15 | TRBD2 | . | TRBJ2-1 | TRBV25-1 | TGTGCCAGCAGTCTGGCGGGGGGGCCCCACAATGAGCAGTTCTTC | CASSLAGGPHNEQFF
17 | . | once | TRBJ1-6 | TRBV19 | TGTGCCAGTAGTGCCCGGACAGAGGGCTCCTATAATTCACCCCTCCACTTT | CASSARTEGSYNSPLHF
15 | . | few | TRBJ1-3 | TRBV2 | TGTGCCAGCAGACGAACCAGTAGCACTGGAAACACCATATATTTT | CASRRTSSTGNTIYF
15 | . | . | TRBJ2-2 | TRBV7-3 | TGTGCCAGCAGCGACGGGAACGGGGGTACCGGGGAGCTGTTTTTT | CASSDGNGGTGELFF
14 | TRBD1 | . | TRBJ1-1 | TRBV3-1/TRBV3-2 | TGTGCCAGCAGCCAAACAGGGGTGAACACTGAAGCTTTCTTT | CASSQTGVNTEAFF
14 | TRBD2 | . | TRBJ2-7 | TRBV28 | TGTGCCAGCAGGGGTAGCGGGGAAATCTACGAGCAGTACTTC | CASRGSGEIYEQYF
13 | . | few | TRBJ2-1 | TRBV7-2 | TGTGCCAGCAGCTTAGCGCGGAGGAATGAGCAGTTCTTC | CASSLARRNEQFF
13 | . | . | TRBJ2-5 | TRBV29-1 | TGCAGCGGGACACGACAGAACCAAGAGACCCAGTACTTC | CSGTRQNQETQYF
13 | TRBD1 | . | TRBJ1-2 | TRBV18 | TGTGCCAGCTCCCCGGAGGGGGCAGATGGCTACACCTTC | CASSPEGADGYTF
16 | . | . | TRBJ2-2 | TRBV9 | TGTGCCAGCAGCCACCGGACAGTTTCGAATACCGGGGAGCTGTTTTTT | CASSHRTVSNTGELFF
15 | TRBD2 | . | TRBJ2-1 | TRBV11-3 | TGTGCCAGCAGCCTCGGGGGGAACTCCTACAATGAGCAGTTCTTC | CASSLGGNSYNEQFF
16 | TRBD2 | . | TRBJ2-3 | TRBV4-1 | TGCGCCAGCAGCCAAGAACTAGCGGGTAGCACAGATACGCAGTATTTT | CASSQELAGSTDTQYF
14 | TRBD2 | . | TRBJ2-1 | TRBV5-1 | TGCGCCAGCAGCGAGCGGGACCTACTCGGTGAGCAGTTCTTC | CASSERDLLGEQFF
18 | TRBD1 | . | TRBJ2-1 | TRBV6-1 | TGTGCCAGCAGTGTTTGGGGGACAGGGGGTAGCTCCTACAATGAGCAGTTCTTC | CASSVWGTGGSSYNEQFF
15 | . | . | TRBJ1-2 | TRBV2 | TGTGCCAGCAGAAAAAAGGAAGGGGTGGAATATGGCTACACCTTC | CASRKKEGVEYGYTF
12 | . | once | TRBJ2-7 | TRBV2 | TGTGCCAGCAGTACGGCAGGCTACGAGCAGTACTTC | CASSTAGYEQYF
14 | TRBD1 | few | TRBJ1-6 | TRBV5-1 | TGCGCCAGCAGCGCGGGACAGGAGGGTTCACCCCTCCACTTT | CASSAGQEGSPLHF
16 | TRBD2 | . | TRBJ2-7 | TRBV5-5 | TGTGCCAGCAGCCCACCCTTAGCGGGGCTCTCCTACGAGCAGTACTTC | CASSPPLAGLSYEQYF
15 | TRBD1 | . | TRBJ2-5 | TRBV5-1 | TGCGCCAGCAGCGTAGGGGACAGTCGGGAAGAGACCCAGTACTTC | CASSVGDSREETQYF
19 | TRBD1 | . | TRBJ1-6 | TRBV5-1 | TGCGCCAGCAGCGGGAGACAGGGTTGGAGTCTCCGCAATAATTCACCCCTCCACTTT | CASSGRQGWSLRNNSPLHF
14 | TRBD1 | once | TRBJ1-6 | TRBV7-2 | TGTGCCAGCAGCTTAGGACAGGGTTATTCACCCCTCCACTTT | CASSLGQGYSPLHF
14 | . | . | TRBJ2-2 | TRBV6-5 | TGTGCCAGCATAGCCCCATCAGGGGCCGGGGAGCTGTTTTTT | CASIAPSGAGELFF
14 | TRBD1 | . | TRBJ1-4 | TRBV20-1 | TGCAGTGCTAGTAAGGGCAGGGGGCTCGAAAAACTGTTTTTT | CSASKGRGLEKLFF
12 | TRBD1 | . | TRBJ2-5 | TRBV2 | TGTGCCAGCAGGGACAGGGAAGAGACCCAGTACTTC | CASRDREETQYF
15 | . | . | TRBJ2-1 | TRBV5-4 | TGTGCCAGCAGCTTGGGATGGAGCTCCTACAATGAGCAGTTCTTC | CASSLGWSSYNEQFF
14 | . | . | TRBJ2-7 | TRBV6-1 | TGTGCCAGCAGTGAAGGGAAATCCCGACAGGAGTCCTTGTTC | CASSEGKSRQESLF
16 | . | . | TRBJ1-4 | TRBV18 | TGTGCCAGCTCACCGACTACAGTTTTACAGGGAGAAAAACTGTTTTTT | CASSPTTVLQGEKLFF
14 | TRBD2 | . | TRBJ2-7 | TRBV5-1 | TGCGCCAGCAGCTCCTGGACTAGCGGGGACGAGCAGTACTTC | CASSSWTSGDEQYF
14 | TRBD1 | . | TRBJ2-7 | TRBV28 | TGTGCCAGCAGTAACTGGGACAGCACCTACGAGCAGTACTTC | CASSNWDSTYEQYF
16 | . | . | TRBJ1-6 | TRBV4-2 | TGTGCCAGCAGCAATTTCCCTGGCAGGGGAGATTCACCCCTCCACTTT | CASSNFPGRGDSPLHF
11 | . | . | TRBJ1-1 | TRBV5-3 | TGTGCCAGCAAGGGACACTCTGAAGCTTTCTTT | CASKGHSEAFF
15 | TRBD1 | . | TRBJ2-1 | TRBV7-6 | TGTGCCAGCAGCTTAGCGGGACAGGCCTACAATGAGCAGTTCTTC | CASSLAGQAYNEQFF
18 | . | . | TRBJ2-1 | TRBV19 | TGTGCCAGTAGTATAGATGGGCCAGGGAGGATTGGCTACAATGAGCAGTTCTTC | CASSIDGPGRIGYNEQFF
14 | TRBD2 | . | TRBJ2-3 | TRBV3-1/TRBV3-2 | TGTGCCAGCAGCCGCGGGGGGGGCGAAGATACGCAGTATTTT | CASSRGGGEDTQYF
11 | TRBD1 | . | TRBJ1-4 | TRBV7-9 | TGTGCCAGCAGCTTGGGACAGCGAGTGTTTTTT | CASSLGQRVFF
15 | . | medium-sized | TRBJ1-5 | TRBV28 | TGTGCCAGCAGTTCGGCCTTTGCGGGCAATCAGCCCCAGCATTTT | CASSSAFAGNQPQHF
13 | TRBD1 | . | TRBJ1-1 | TRBV6-1 | TGTGCCAGCAGTGAAGTCCGGGACAGTAAAGCTTTCTTT | CASSEVRDSKAFF
13 | TRBD1 | . | TRBJ1-1 | TRBV19 | TGTGCCACGGGACAGGCTCTCAACACTGAAGCTTTCTTT | CATGQALNTEAFF
13 | . | . | TRBJ1-5 | TRBV19 | TGTGCCAGTAGTTCTGGACTGTATCAGCCCCAGCATTTT | CASSSGLYQPQHF
12 | . | . | TRBJ2-5 | TRBV29-1 | TGCAGCGTTTATAGCCCGGGAGAGACCCAGTACTTC | CSVYSPGETQYF